The source of this T cell receptor (beta chain) is a study of graft-versus-host responses after intestinal transplantation. The wider study: Grafts were multivisceral, liver-intestinal, or isolated intestinal. All of the recipients had induction that used anti-thymocyte globulin, then tacrolimus and steroids for 2 to 3 years. Regarding the study as a whole: Early after transplant, HvG clones declined as circulating GvH clones peaked. Allografts carried high graft-versus-host to host-versus-graft clonal ratios in patients having graft-donor T cell macrochimerism.

This table comes from immunoSEQ multiplex PCR, and its TCRdb copy is limited to in-frame clones, with some not included. Of about 85,000 clones in the sample, about four fifths were seen once. This clone was observed a handful of times. What it recognizes is unknown. Sequences were derived from unstimulated CD4+ T cells sorted from spleen or lymph node cells, sampled before intestinal transplant. This receptor was obtained from a human donor who received an intestinal transplant.

In nucleotides, the CDR3 is TGCGCCAGCAGCCTAAAGCGGGAGGATCCCACCGGGGAGCTGTTTTTT. The encoded protein is CASSLKREDPTGELFF. The rearrangement uses TRBV5-1 and TRBJ2-2, with 9 nucleotides matching TRBD2. This CDR3 region has 16 residues. The V gene end was trimmed by 4 bases and the J gene end by 4 bases; junction bases not matched to a gene: 8. From germline, CDR1 is SGHRS and CDR2 YFSETQ.